This T cell receptor beta chain was sequenced in a study of blood T cell repertoires in COVID-19 (dated by TCRdb to the early 2020s). Regarding the research as a whole: Samples covering the acute and convalescent phases of COVID-19 were provided by collaborators in the United States, Italy and Spain. Subjects who had been exposed to COVID-19, were actively infected with it, or had recovered from it provided the deeply sampled blood TCRbeta repertoires that made up the dataset. A de-identified subject ID, COVID-19 status, age in years and sex were almost always included in the sample metadata. Where available, HLA class I and class II types were taken from metadata supplied by the sample provider and were not determined by assay-based typing. Samples were obtained from the ongoing ImmuneRACE study (first 160 participants) and from 1,254 subjects provided by 6 global collaborators. The repertoires were made available in a free public database intended to serve as a resource for research on the immune response to SARS-CoV-2. The material from the prospective study consisted of cDNA or gDNA derived from T cells, B-cell-depleted T cells, or PBMCs.

Whole blood was collected in K2EDTA tubes by collaborating institutions according to the institutions' own protocols. Collaborator samples were shipped for TCRbeta analysis as frozen whole blood, isolated PBMCs, or DNA extracted from either sample type. TCRbeta CDR3 regions were amplified from genomic DNA by means of the immunoSEQ Assay, a bias-controlled multiplex PCR. Regarding the original processing steps: Nucleated cell counts per sample were estimated from amplification of reference gene primers within the assay. To quantify the absolute abundance of each unique TCRbeta CDR3 rearrangement, sequence reads were collapsed and filtered. For each sample, productive Simpson clonality was calculated as the square root of Simpson's diversity index across productive rearrangements. TCRdb took this table from immuneACCESS and kept in-frame rearrangements with V and J called. Such tables lack part of the clones; where checked against another copy, unresolved V genes explain under half of the gap, and the rest is unexplained. That table is the source of V, J and clone size, and D and trimming were worked out from the DNA. This sample holds tens of thousands of clones; around 90% were observed only once. About 2.9% of the sample is held by the ten biggest clonotypes.

This clone was detected once. The target of this receptor is not known. No much larger clone exists at a distance of one base, and base qualities are not known. The research as a whole found: The amount of clinical and demographic metadata varied by source and participant and was provided uncurated.

Source material: peripheral blood. The sequence came from a middle-aged man with active COVID-19.

CDR3 reads: CATSNKGPEAFF. In nucleotide form, the sequence is TGTGCCACCAGCAACAAGGGGCCTGAAGCTTTCTTT. Rearrangement joined TRBV15 to TRBJ1-1; TRBD1 is a possible D gene, resting on 5 matching bases. V drops 4 bases and J drops 6 bases, leaving 9 bases in between. CDR1 LNHNV and CDR2 YYDKDF are derived from the germline V gene (reference sequence). From the cysteine up to the phenylalanine, the CDR3 has a length of 12 residues. This entry keeps only the CDR3 DNA: 36 bases, framed from base 1.